This paragraph covers one T cell receptor beta chain sequence. This clonotype was seen once. The antigen it recognizes is unknown. Per-base quality was not reported, and no clone a single base away is much larger than it. Single-read evidence is weak. The data derive from a study of T cell repertoires in cytomegalovirus infection (dated by TCRdb to between 2019 and 2020). Looking at the study overall: Peptide stimulations targeted recently identified HLA-C-restricted CMV epitopes, whose presentation resists viral immunomodulation, together with well-studied HLA-B-restricted epitopes. Because public TCR beta signatures pointed to carriage of CMV infection together with the matching HLA type, the HLA type of each donor mattered for the analysis.

Sequencing used an Illumina HiSeq 1500. Using fastp at Q25 and MiXCR, TCRdb reprocessed the public reads and kept productive beta chains. Each entry merges the rows of one CDR3 protein and shows their most common DNA and genes. Counted in this sample were 450,000 to 600,000 distinct CDR3 sequences; around 30% of them appeared once. The biggest ten clones account for under 20% of the sample. The treatment or condition label, as the study defines it: in vitro stimulation with specific CMV peptide epitopes to enrich CMV-specific T cells. The study at large found these results: The ex vivo response was dominated by HLA-C-restricted CMV-specific TCR beta clonotypes, which also provided the single most frequent clonotype in two of eight donors. In both this cohort and an independent cohort of 352 donors, the cumulative frequency of public TCR beta family members distinguished carriers of CMV infection plus the relevant HLA type.

From the cysteine up to the phenylalanine, the CDR3 has a length of 12 residues. The only DNA kept is the CDR3, 36 bases in frame from the first base. CDR1 and CDR2, looked up from the germline V gene (reference sequence), are LNHDA and SQIVND. The junction shows trimming of 3 bases on V and 13 bases on J, plus 13 bases between the germline ends. The sequence was collected from a human donor in good health (CMV status not recorded). Some clones in this sample may be carry-over from other donors' samples. The sample here was cultured PBMCs, taken from culture after CMV antigen stimulation. The chain is encoded by TRBV19 joined to TRBJ2-1; no D gene call is confident. The bases are TGTGCCAGTAGTATCACTCGTGACCGTCAGTTCTTC. Translated, it reads CASSITRDRQFF.